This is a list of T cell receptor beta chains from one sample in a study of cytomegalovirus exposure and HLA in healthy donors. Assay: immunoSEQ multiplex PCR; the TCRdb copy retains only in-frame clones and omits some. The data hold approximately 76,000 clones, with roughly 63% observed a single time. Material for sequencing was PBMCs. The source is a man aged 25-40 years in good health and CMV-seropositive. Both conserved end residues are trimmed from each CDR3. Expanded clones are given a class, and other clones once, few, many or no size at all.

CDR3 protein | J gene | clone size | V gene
ASSDSAGGGFGTDTQY | TRBJ2-3 | - | TRBV6-4
ASSLGGANTEAF | TRBJ1-1 | - | TRBV7-3
ASSLDGVRLVGTDTQY | TRBJ2-3 | - | TRBV7-2
AISESKIRSLLAVWYEQY | TRBJ2-7 | - | TRBV10-3
ASSMSSGGVYEQY | TRBJ2-7 | - | TRBV19
ASSPQGQGGLAF | TRBJ1-1 | - | TRBV7-2
AWCLSGNTEAF | TRBJ1-1 | - | TRBV30
ASSSVKTGGNSPLH | TRBJ1-6 | - | TRBV28
ASAPGQGPYEQY | TRBJ2-7 | - | TRBV6-1
ASSLEQGGPYEQY | TRBJ2-7 | once | TRBV5-1
AISAEQGNTIY | TRBJ1-3 | - | TRBV10-3
ASTDLVLDTQY | TRBJ2-3 | - | TRBV5-4
ASSERTNYEQY | TRBJ2-7 | - | TRBV7-2
ASSSDSPNQPQH | TRBJ1-5 | - | TRBV7-8
SAAQGVTEAF | TRBJ1-1 | - | TRBV29-1
ASSAYRDRAYEQY | - | few | TRBV6-1